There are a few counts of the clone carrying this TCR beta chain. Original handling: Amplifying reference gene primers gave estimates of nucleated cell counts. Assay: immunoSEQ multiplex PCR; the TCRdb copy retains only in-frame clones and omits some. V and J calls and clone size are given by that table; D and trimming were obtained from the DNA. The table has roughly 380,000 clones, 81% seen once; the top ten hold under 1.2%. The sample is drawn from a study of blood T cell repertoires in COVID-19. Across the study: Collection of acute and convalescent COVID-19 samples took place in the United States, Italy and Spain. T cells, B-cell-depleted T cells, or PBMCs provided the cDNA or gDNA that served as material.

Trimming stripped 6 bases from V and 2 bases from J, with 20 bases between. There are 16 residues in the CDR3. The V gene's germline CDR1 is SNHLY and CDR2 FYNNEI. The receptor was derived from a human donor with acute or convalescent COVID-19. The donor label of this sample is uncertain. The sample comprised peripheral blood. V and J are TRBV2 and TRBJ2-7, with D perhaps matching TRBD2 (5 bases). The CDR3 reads CASSGIYLGNPYEQYF. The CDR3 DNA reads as TGTGCCAGCAGCGGAATTTATCTCGGGAACCCCTACGAGCAGTACTTC. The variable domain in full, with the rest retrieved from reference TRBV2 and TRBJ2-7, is EPEVTQTPSHQVTQMGQEVILRCVPISNHLYFYWYRQILGQKVEFLVSFYNNEISEKSEIFDDQFSVERPDGSNFTLKIRSTKLEDSAMYFCASSGIYLGNPYEQYFGPGTRLTVT.